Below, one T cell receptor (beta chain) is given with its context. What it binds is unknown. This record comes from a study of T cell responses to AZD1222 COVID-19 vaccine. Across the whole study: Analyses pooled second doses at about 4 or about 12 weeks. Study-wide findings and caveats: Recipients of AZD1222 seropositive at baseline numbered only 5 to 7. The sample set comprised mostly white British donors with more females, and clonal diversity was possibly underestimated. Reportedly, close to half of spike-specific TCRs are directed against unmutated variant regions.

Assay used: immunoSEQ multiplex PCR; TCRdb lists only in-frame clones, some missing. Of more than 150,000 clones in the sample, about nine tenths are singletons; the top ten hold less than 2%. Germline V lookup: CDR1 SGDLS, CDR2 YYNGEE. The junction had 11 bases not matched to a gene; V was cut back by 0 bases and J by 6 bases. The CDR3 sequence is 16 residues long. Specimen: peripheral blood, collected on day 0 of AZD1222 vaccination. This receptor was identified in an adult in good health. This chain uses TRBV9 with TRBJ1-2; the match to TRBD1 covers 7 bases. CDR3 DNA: TGTGCCAGCAGCGTAGGGGGGGACAGAAAGGACCATGGCTACACCTTC. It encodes CASSVGGDRKDHGYTF.